Listed below are T cell receptor beta chains from one sample, sequenced in a study of T-cell memory formation after mild COVID-19. TCRdb reanalysed the 5' RACE reads using MiXCR and keeps one entry per CDR3 protein. The sample consists of about 270,000 distinct CDR3 sequences, 15% of them appearing once. The sequenced sample was PBMCs or a T cell subset sorted from them (not recorded which). The receptor set was obtained from an adult woman who had mild COVID-19 (a few samples of this study predate the infection). Cell type and time point are not known. Both conserved end residues are part of each CDR3. Fields, in order: clone size, D gene, V gene, J gene, CDR3 DNA, CDR3 protein. D genes are given only for firm matches. Size is omitted from some rows. Given values are once, few, many or a class for expanded clones.

abundance: few; d_gene: -; v_gene: TRBV20-1; j_gene: TRBJ2-2; CDR3nt: TGCAGTGCTAGAGGTTACACCGGGGAGCTGTTTTTT; CDR3aa: CSARGYTGELFF
abundance: few; d_gene: TRBD1; v_gene: TRBV19; j_gene: TRBJ1-6; CDR3nt: TGTGCCAGTAGTTCGGGACAGGCCCCCCTCCACTTT; CDR3aa: CASSSGQAPLHF
abundance: -; d_gene: TRBD1; v_gene: TRBV5-1; j_gene: TRBJ1-2; CDR3nt: TGCGCCAGCAGCTTGAACCGACAGGGCCGACCCTATGGCTACACCTTC; CDR3aa: CASSLNRQGRPYGYTF
abundance: once; d_gene: TRBD1; v_gene: TRBV12-3/TRBV12-4; j_gene: TRBJ2-7; CDR3nt: TGTGCCAGCAGCCCCTGGGACAGGGGTGTGAGCGAGCAGTACTTC; CDR3aa: CASSPWDRGVSEQYF
abundance: few; d_gene: TRBD1; v_gene: TRBV27; j_gene: TRBJ1-2; CDR3nt: TGTGCCAGCAGTCCCGGACAGGGTCAAGATGGCTACACCTTC; CDR3aa: CASSPGQGQDGYTF
abundance: many; d_gene: -; v_gene: TRBV29-1; j_gene: TRBJ2-2; CDR3nt: TGCAGCGTTCGTAGGCCGGGGATGAACACCGGGGAGCTGTTTTTT; CDR3aa: CSVRRPGMNTGELFF
abundance: -; d_gene: -; v_gene: TRBV3-1; j_gene: TRBJ1-4; CDR3nt: TGTGCCAGCAGCCGGGGTCGGGTAAGCCGTTCAACTAATGAAAAACTGTTTTTT; CDR3aa: CASSRGRVSRSTNEKLFF
abundance: few; d_gene: -; v_gene: TRBV18; j_gene: TRBJ2-2; CDR3nt: TGTGCCAGCTCACCATCAGGGACTCGGAGGGATCGGGAGCTGTTTTTT; CDR3aa: CASSPSGTRRDRELFF
abundance: few; d_gene: TRBD2; v_gene: TRBV15; j_gene: TRBJ2-3; CDR3nt: TGTGCCACCAGCAGAGAAACTAGCGGGGGGACGCAGTATTTT; CDR3aa: CATSRETSGGTQYF
abundance: many; d_gene: -; v_gene: TRBV7-9; j_gene: TRBJ1-3; CDR3nt: TGTGCCAGCAGCTTAGCCAGGCGCTCTGGAAACACCATATATTTT; CDR3aa: CASSLARRSGNTIYF
abundance: few; d_gene: -; v_gene: TRBV7-2; j_gene: TRBJ2-5; CDR3nt: TGTGCCAGCAGCTCCTTGCGGACCCAGTACTTC; CDR3aa: CASSSLRTQYF
abundance: -; d_gene: -; v_gene: TRBV29-1; j_gene: TRBJ2-2; CDR3nt: TGCAGCGTTCGTCAGAAGAAGAACACCGGGGAGCTGTTTTTT; CDR3aa: CSVRQKKNTGELFF
abundance: few; d_gene: -; v_gene: TRBV20-1; j_gene: TRBJ2-7; CDR3nt: TGCAGTGCTAGAGATTTTGTGTACGAGCAGTACTTC; CDR3aa: CSARDFVYEQYF
abundance: few; d_gene: -; v_gene: TRBV9; j_gene: TRBJ2-3; CDR3nt: TGTGCCAGCAGCGATCTCAGGGGGGCAGATACGCAGTATTTT; CDR3aa: CASSDLRGADTQYF
abundance: -; d_gene: -; v_gene: TRBV18; j_gene: TRBJ1-1; CDR3nt: TGTGCCAGCTCACCATTGGGGCGAAGCGGCAGAGTAACTGAAGCTTTCTTT; CDR3aa: CASSPLGRSGRVTEAFF
abundance: few; d_gene: -; v_gene: TRBV14; j_gene: TRBJ2-5; CDR3nt: TGTGCCAGCAGCCAAGTTTCGAAGACCCAGTACTTC; CDR3aa: CASSQVSKTQYF
abundance: -; d_gene: -; v_gene: TRBV20-1; j_gene: TRBJ2-1; CDR3nt: TGCAGTGTCGGAGGCCTTCGGCCTTACAATGAGCAGTTCTTC; CDR3aa: CSVGGLRPYNEQFF
abundance: -; d_gene: TRBD1; v_gene: TRBV30; j_gene: TRBJ1-4; CDR3nt: TGTGCCTGGAGCCCAGGGACAGGGATAAATGAAAAACTGTTTTTT; CDR3aa: CAWSPGTGINEKLFF
abundance: few; d_gene: -; v_gene: TRBV18; j_gene: TRBJ2-3; CDR3nt: TGTGCCAGCTCACCACCGAACAGGACACATACGCAGTATTTT; CDR3aa: CASSPPNRTHTQYF
abundance: few; d_gene: -; v_gene: TRBV7-6; j_gene: TRBJ1-5; CDR3nt: TGTGCCAGCAGCCCTAGCGGACAGTCCAATCAGCCCCAGCATTTT; CDR3aa: CASSPSGQSNQPQHF
abundance: few; d_gene: -; v_gene: TRBV20-1; j_gene: TRBJ1-1; CDR3nt: TGCAGTGCTATGATTTCGGTTACTGAAGCTTTCTTT; CDR3aa: CSAMISVTEAFF
abundance: few; d_gene: -; v_gene: TRBV7-9; j_gene: TRBJ1-1; CDR3nt: TGTGCCAGCAGCTTTTCTTTTGGAGGGTTCAACACTGAAGCTTTCTTT; CDR3aa: CASSFSFGGFNTEAFF
abundance: -; d_gene: TRBD2; v_gene: TRBV5-1; j_gene: TRBJ2-1; CDR3nt: TGCGCCAGCAGCCTGGGACTAGCGGGAGTGCGTGAGCAGTTCTTC; CDR3aa: CASSLGLAGVREQFF
abundance: -; d_gene: TRBD2; v_gene: TRBV20-1; j_gene: TRBJ2-4; CDR3nt: TGCAGTGCTCCTGGACTAGCGGGAGTTCGAAACATTCAGTACTTC; CDR3aa: CSAPGLAGVRNIQYF
abundance: -; d_gene: TRBD2; v_gene: TRBV10-3; j_gene: TRBJ2-1; CDR3nt: TGTGCCATCAGATCTGGACTCGCGGGGGGCTACAATGAGCAGTTCTTC; CDR3aa: CAIRSGLAGGYNEQFF
abundance: few; d_gene: -; v_gene: TRBV6-1; j_gene: TRBJ2-7; CDR3nt: TGTGCCAGCGCGGGACTGCGACCCTACGAGCAGTACTTC; CDR3aa: CASAGLRPYEQYF
abundance: -; d_gene: -; v_gene: TRBV7-3; j_gene: TRBJ2-2; CDR3nt: TGTGCCAGCAGATCCGGGGCCGGGGAGCTGTTTTTT; CDR3aa: CASRSGAGELFF
abundance: few; d_gene: -; v_gene: TRBV27; j_gene: TRBJ2-2; CDR3nt: TGTGCCAGCAGTGGAACTCAGGGGACCTACAGCGGGGAGCTGTTTTTT; CDR3aa: CASSGTQGTYSGELFF
abundance: -; d_gene: TRBD1; v_gene: TRBV5-6; j_gene: TRBJ1-2; CDR3nt: TGTGCCGGAACGACAGGGAGGGGAGATGGCTACACCTTC; CDR3aa: CAGTTGRGDGYTF
abundance: -; d_gene: -; v_gene: TRBV7-9; j_gene: TRBJ1-1; CDR3nt: TGTGCCAGCAGCTTAGAGCAGGTGAACACTGAAGCTTTCTTT; CDR3aa: CASSLEQVNTEAFF
abundance: -; d_gene: TRBD1; v_gene: TRBV5-1; j_gene: TRBJ2-7; CDR3nt: TGCGCCAGCAGCCGGGACAGGTCCCCAGGTCAGTACTTC; CDR3aa: CASSRDRSPGQYF
abundance: -; d_gene: TRBD1; v_gene: TRBV9; j_gene: TRBJ2-4; CDR3nt: TGTGCCAGCAGTGTTACAGGGGAGTCGAACATTCAGTACTTC; CDR3aa: CASSVTGESNIQYF
abundance: -; d_gene: -; v_gene: TRBV20-1; j_gene: TRBJ1-2; CDR3nt: TGCAGTGCTAGTCTAGGGCTTGCTGGCTACACCTTC; CDR3aa: CSASLGLAGYTF
abundance: -; d_gene: -; v_gene: TRBV7-9; j_gene: TRBJ1-1; CDR3nt: TGTGCCAGCAGCGCCGCGTGGGGACGGATGAACACTGAAGCTTTCTTT; CDR3aa: CASSAAWGRMNTEAFF
abundance: few; d_gene: -; v_gene: TRBV12-3/TRBV12-4; j_gene: TRBJ2-2; CDR3nt: TGTGCCAGCAGTTTAGTCGCAGGGATTGTCGGGGAGCTGTTTTTT; CDR3aa: CASSLVAGIVGELFF
abundance: -; d_gene: -; v_gene: TRBV3-1; j_gene: TRBJ2-1; CDR3nt: TGTGCCAGCACACATGGGACTGGGGGTGAGCAGTTCTTC; CDR3aa: CASTHGTGGEQFF
abundance: many; d_gene: -; v_gene: TRBV10-3; j_gene: TRBJ2-7; CDR3nt: TGTGCCATAAAACAGGGCCCAGGGGACGAGCAGTACTTC; CDR3aa: CAIKQGPGDEQYF
abundance: few; d_gene: -; v_gene: TRBV7-3; j_gene: TRBJ2-2; CDR3nt: TGTGCCAGCAGCTTAGAGCTGAGAACCGGGGAGCTGTTTTTT; CDR3aa: CASSLELRTGELFF
abundance: -; d_gene: -; v_gene: TRBV12-3/TRBV12-4; j_gene: TRBJ1-6; CDR3nt: TGTGCCAGCAGGATCGACAGACCAAATTCACCCCTCCACTTT; CDR3aa: CASRIDRPNSPLHF
abundance: few; d_gene: -; v_gene: TRBV11-2; j_gene: TRBJ2-7; CDR3nt: TGTGCCAGCAGCTTACCCCCCGGGTCCGAGCAGTACTTC; CDR3aa: CASSLPPGSEQYF
abundance: -; d_gene: -; v_gene: TRBV20-1; j_gene: TRBJ2-5; CDR3nt: TGCAGTGCTAGAGACGCCCAGGACGTCCAAGAGACCCAGTACTTC; CDR3aa: CSARDAQDVQETQYF
abundance: -; d_gene: TRBD1; v_gene: TRBV5-6; j_gene: TRBJ2-3; CDR3nt: TGTGCCAGCAGCTTTGTTTGGGACAGGGGGGAGGATACGCAGTATTTT; CDR3aa: CASSFVWDRGEDTQYF
abundance: few; d_gene: -; v_gene: TRBV20-1; j_gene: TRBJ1-1; CDR3nt: TGCAGCGGGTTGTTCATGAACACTGAAGCTTTCTTT; CDR3aa: CSGLFMNTEAFF
abundance: -; d_gene: -; v_gene: TRBV18; j_gene: TRBJ1-4; CDR3nt: TGTGCCAGCTCACCCAGTCCGGGTCGCGGAGAAAAACTGTTTTTT; CDR3aa: CASSPSPGRGEKLFF
abundance: -; d_gene: -; v_gene: TRBV7-2; j_gene: TRBJ2-1; CDR3nt: TGTGCCAGCAGACGGGACAAGGCCTTTCACAATGAGCAGTTCTTC; CDR3aa: CASRRDKAFHNEQFF
abundance: -; d_gene: TRBD2; v_gene: TRBV7-2; j_gene: TRBJ2-1; CDR3nt: TGTGCCAGCAGCCAACAAGGACTAGCGGACAATGAGCAGTTCTTC; CDR3aa: CASSQQGLADNEQFF
abundance: few; d_gene: -; v_gene: TRBV4-3; j_gene: TRBJ1-2; CDR3nt: TGCGCCAGCAGCCAAGATAGGGCACATCGCAACTATGGCTACACCTTC; CDR3aa: CASSQDRAHRNYGYTF
abundance: -; d_gene: TRBD2; v_gene: TRBV4-2; j_gene: TRBJ2-1; CDR3nt: TGTGCCAGCAGCCAAGTCTCTCTAGCGGGGGGGCCGGGGTACAATGAGCAGTTCTTC; CDR3aa: CASSQVSLAGGPGYNEQFF
abundance: few; d_gene: -; v_gene: TRBV19; j_gene: TRBJ2-7; CDR3nt: TGTGCCAGTAGTATTAGAGGTCGGCCGGGGCCTACCAACGAGCAGTACTTC; CDR3aa: CASSIRGRPGPTNEQYF